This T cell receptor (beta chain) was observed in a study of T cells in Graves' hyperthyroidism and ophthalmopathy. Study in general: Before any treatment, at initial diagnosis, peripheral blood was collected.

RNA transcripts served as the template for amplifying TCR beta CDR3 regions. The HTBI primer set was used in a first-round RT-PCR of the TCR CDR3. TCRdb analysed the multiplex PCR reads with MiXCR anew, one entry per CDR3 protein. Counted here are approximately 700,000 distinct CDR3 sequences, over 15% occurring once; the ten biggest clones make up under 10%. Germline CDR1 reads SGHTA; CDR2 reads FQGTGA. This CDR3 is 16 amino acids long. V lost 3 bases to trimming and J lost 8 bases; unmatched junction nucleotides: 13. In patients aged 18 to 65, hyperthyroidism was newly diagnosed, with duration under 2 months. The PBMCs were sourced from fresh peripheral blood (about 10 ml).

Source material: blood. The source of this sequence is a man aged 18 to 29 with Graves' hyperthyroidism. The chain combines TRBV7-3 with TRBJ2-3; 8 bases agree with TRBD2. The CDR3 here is CASSLGWAGGGGTQYF. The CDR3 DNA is TGTGCCAGCAGCTTGGGCTGGGCGGGAGGAGGAGGTACGCAGTATTTT. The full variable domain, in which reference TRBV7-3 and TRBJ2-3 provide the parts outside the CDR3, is GAGVSQTPSNKVTEKGKYVELRCDPISGHTALYWYRQSLGQGPEFLIYFQGTGAADDSGLPNDRFFAVRPEGSVSTLKIQRTERGDSAVYLCASSLGWAGGGGTQYFGPGTRLTVL.